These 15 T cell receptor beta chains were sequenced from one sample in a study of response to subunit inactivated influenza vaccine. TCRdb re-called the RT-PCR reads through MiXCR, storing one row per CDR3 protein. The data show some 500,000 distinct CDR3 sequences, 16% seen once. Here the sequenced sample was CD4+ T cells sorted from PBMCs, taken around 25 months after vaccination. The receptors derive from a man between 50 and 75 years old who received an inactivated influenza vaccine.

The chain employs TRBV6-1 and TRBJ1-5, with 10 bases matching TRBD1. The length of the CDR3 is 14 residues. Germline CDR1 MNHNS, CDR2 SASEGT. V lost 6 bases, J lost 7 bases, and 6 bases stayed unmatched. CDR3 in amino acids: CASSLTGGPQPQHF. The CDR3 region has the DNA TGTGCCAGCAGCCTGACAGGGGGCCCACAGCCCCAGCATTTT.

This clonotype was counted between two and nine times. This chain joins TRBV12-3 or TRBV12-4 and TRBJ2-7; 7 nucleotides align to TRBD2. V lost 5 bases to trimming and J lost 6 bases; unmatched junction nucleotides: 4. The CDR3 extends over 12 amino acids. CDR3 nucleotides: TGTGCCAGCAGTCCGGTAGCGGGCGAGCAGTACTTC. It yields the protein CASSPVAGEQYF.

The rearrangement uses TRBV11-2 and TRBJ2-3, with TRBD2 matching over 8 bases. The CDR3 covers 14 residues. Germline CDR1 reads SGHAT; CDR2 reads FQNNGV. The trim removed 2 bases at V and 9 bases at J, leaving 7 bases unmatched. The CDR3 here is CASSLQSGSRTQYF. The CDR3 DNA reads TGTGCCAGCAGCTTACAGAGCGGGAGTAGGACGCAGTATTTT.

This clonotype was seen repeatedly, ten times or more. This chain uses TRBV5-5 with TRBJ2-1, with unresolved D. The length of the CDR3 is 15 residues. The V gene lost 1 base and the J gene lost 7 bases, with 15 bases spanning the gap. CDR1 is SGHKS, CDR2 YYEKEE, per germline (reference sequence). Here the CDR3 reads CASSLSPFFENEQFF. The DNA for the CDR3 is TGTGCCAGCAGCTTGTCCCCTTTCTTTGAGAATGAGCAGTTCTTC.

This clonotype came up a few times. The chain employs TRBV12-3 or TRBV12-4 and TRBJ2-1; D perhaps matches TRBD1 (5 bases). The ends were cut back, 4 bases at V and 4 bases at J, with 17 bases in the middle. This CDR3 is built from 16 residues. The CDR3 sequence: CASSSITGKGYNEQFF. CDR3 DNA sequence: TGTGCCAGCAGTTCAATAACAGGAAAAGGGTACAATGAGCAGTTCTTC.

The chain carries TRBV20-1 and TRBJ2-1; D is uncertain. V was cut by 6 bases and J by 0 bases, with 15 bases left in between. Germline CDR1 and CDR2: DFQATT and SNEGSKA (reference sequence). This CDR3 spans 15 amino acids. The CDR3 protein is CSAPGWESSYNEQFF. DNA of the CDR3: TGCAGTGCCCCCGGGTGGGAAAGCTCCTACAATGAGCAGTTCTTC.

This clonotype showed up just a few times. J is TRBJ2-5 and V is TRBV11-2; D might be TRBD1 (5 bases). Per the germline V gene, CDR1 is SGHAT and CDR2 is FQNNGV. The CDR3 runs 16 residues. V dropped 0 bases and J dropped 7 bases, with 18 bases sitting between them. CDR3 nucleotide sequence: TGTGCCAGCAGCTTAGATATAGGTGGACACCCGCGGACCCAGTACTTC. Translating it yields CASSLDIGGHPRTQYF.

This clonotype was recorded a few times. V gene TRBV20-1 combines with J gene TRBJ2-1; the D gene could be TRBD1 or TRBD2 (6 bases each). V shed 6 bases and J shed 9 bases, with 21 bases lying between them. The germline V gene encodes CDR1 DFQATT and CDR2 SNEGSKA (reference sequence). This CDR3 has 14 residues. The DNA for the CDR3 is TGCAGTGCCCTGACTAGGACACTACAGGGTGAGCAGTTCTTC. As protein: CSALTRTLQGEQFF.

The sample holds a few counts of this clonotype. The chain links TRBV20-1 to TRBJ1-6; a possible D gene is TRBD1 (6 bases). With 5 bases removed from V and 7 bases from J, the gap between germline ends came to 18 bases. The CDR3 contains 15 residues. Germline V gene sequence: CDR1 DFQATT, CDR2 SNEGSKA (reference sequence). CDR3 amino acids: CSALPGTRRNSPLHF. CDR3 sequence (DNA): TGCAGTGCTCTCCCTGGGACACGGAGAAATTCACCCCTCCACTTT.

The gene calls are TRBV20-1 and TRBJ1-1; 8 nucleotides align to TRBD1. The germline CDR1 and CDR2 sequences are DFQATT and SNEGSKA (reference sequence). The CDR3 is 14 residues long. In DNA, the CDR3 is TGCAGGACCAAACAGGGGGTAAATGCAGATGGAGCTTTCTTT. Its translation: CRTKQGVNADGAFF.

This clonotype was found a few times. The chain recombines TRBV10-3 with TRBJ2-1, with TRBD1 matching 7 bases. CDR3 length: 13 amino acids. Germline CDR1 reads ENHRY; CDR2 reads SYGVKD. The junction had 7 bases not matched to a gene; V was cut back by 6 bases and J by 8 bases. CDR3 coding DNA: TGTGCCATCAGCGGACAGGTGGAGGATGAGCAGTTCTTC. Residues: CAISGQVEDEQFF.

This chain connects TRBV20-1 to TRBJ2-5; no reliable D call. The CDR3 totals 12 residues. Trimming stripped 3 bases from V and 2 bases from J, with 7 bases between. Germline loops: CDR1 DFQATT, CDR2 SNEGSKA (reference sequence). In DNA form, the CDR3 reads TGCAGTGCTAGGCGCACGCAAGAGACCCAGTACTTC. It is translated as CSARRTQETQYF.

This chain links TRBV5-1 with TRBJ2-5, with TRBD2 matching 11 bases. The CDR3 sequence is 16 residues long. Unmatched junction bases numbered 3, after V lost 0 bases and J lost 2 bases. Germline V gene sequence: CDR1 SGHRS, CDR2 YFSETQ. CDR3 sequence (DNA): TGCGCCAGCAGCTTGGGGACTAGCGGGCTTCAAGAGACCCAGTACTTC. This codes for CASSLGTSGLQETQYF.

DNA for the CDR3: TGTGCCACCAGTGATGGTACCGGGACTAGAAATGAGCAGTTCTTC. Its protein product is CATSDGTGTRNEQFF. The V call is TRBV24-1, the J call TRBJ2-1; 8 bases are a match to TRBD2. Germline V gene sequence: CDR1 KGHDR, CDR2 SFDVKD. This CDR3 has 15 amino acids. Trimming removed 3 bases from V and 7 bases from J; junction bases left unmatched: 7.

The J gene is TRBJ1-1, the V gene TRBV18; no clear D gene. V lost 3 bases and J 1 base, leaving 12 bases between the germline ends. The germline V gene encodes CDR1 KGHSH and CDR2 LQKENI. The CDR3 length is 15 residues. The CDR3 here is CASSPRAPKNTEAFF. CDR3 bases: TGTGCCAGCTCACCCCGGGCACCTAAGAACACTGAAGCTTTCTTT. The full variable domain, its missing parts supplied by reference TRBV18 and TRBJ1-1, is NAGVMQNPRHLVRRRGQEARLRCSPMKGHSHVYWYRQLPEEGLKFMVYLQKENIIDESGMPKERFSAEFPKEGPSILRIQQVVRGDSAAYFCASSPRAPKNTEAFFGQGTRLTVV.